The clone carrying this T cell receptor (beta chain) was observed a few times. Dosing: nivolumab 3 mg/kg IV, weeks 1, 4, 7, 10, then every two weeks to week 26. Assay: immunoSEQ multiplex PCR; the TCRdb copy retains only in-frame clones and omits some. The sample lists about 12,000 clones; 60% to 80% were seen once. The data belong to a study of ipilimumab plus nivolumab after autologous stem cell transplantation. This sequence originates from a male donor with multiple myeloma. Sequencing was performed on PBMCs, taken in a trial of ipilimumab plus nivolumab as post-transplant consolidation.

The CDR3 DNA reads TGTGCCAGCAGCACCCGGGACAGATTCTACGAGCAGTACTTC. This encodes CASSTRDRFYEQYF. V usage is TRBV21-1 and J usage is TRBJ2-7; TRBD1, as called in the table, went unchecked against the DNA. TRBV21-1 is a pseudogene segment. This CDR3 contains 14 residues.